The 27 T cell receptor beta chains listed next were all sequenced from one sample in a study of Ad26.COV2.S vaccination and SARS-CoV-2 variants (dated by TCRdb to about 2021). This specimen's treatment or condition label, interpreted: around 19 received Ad26.COV2.S at low or high dose, single or two shots; 5 received placebo; per-sample allocation not given. For vaccine and placebo recipients, repertoires were sequenced using samples collected on day 63 after the first injection. Library prep was done by the immunoSEQ multiplex PCR assay. Not all clones reach the TCRdb copy of this immuneACCESS table, which keeps in-frame sequences only. Checked studies attribute under half of the gap to unresolved V genes and leave the rest unexplained. This sample holds about 680,000 clones; around 89% were observed only once. In total, the top ten clones hold about 1.5% of the sample. The specimen comprised peripheral blood, sampled in a trial of Ad26.COV2.S vaccine versus placebo. These receptors all stem from a person between 18 and 65 years old who received the Ad26.COV2.S COVID-19 vaccine or a placebo.

V and J are TRBV7-2 and TRBJ2-7, with D uncertain. Germline assignment: CDR1 SGHTA and CDR2 FQGNSA. Between the trimmed V and J ends, which lost 5 bases and 4 bases, there was a span of 12 bases. The CDR3 runs 13 residues. CDR3 nucleotides: TGTGCCAGCAGCCTAACTAACCTGTACGAGCAGTACTTC. It specifies CASSLTNLYEQYF.

This clone was recorded only once. V usage is TRBV6-5 and J usage is TRBJ2-7, with 10 bases fitting TRBD1. V shed 6 bases, J shed 5 bases, and the junction held 10 bases outside the gene matches. This CDR3 is 15 amino acids long. Germline-derived CDR1 and CDR2 are MNHEY and SVGAGI. The CDR3 coding sequence is TGTGCCAGCAGACCCGTTTCGACAGGGGGCCACGAGCAGTACTTC. Its translation is CASRPVSTGGHEQYF.

The chain couples TRBV7-2 to TRBJ1-2, with TRBD1 identical over 9 bases. Germline V lookup: CDR1 SGHTA, CDR2 FQGNSA. J was trimmed by 6 bases and V by 1 base; bases with no gene match: 6. The CDR3 loop spans 15 amino acids. CDR3 nucleotide sequence: TGTGCCAGCAGCTTAGTTGGAGGGGACAGGGATGGCTACACCTTC. Translating gives CASSLVGGDRDGYTF.

V is TRBV3-1 (or the pseudogene TRBV3-2) and J is TRBJ2-1; D unresolved. The CDR3 consists of 15 residues. Germline lookup yields CDR1 LGHDT and CDR2 YNNKEL (reference sequence). V shed 4 bases and J shed 4 bases, with 14 bases lying between them. The CDR3 here is CASSRPGTLYNEQFF. The CDR3 DNA is TGTGCCAGCAGCCGCCCCGGAACCTTATACAATGAGCAGTTCTTC.

The J gene is TRBJ1-1, the V gene TRBV6-2 or TRBV6-3; no definite D call. V was shortened by 4 bases and J by 1 base, with 10 bases between the two germline ends. This CDR3 is 14 amino acids long. Looked up from germline, CDR1 is MNHEY and CDR2 is SVGEGT. The CDR3 coding sequence is TGTGCCAGCAGTTTCCTGGACTCGAACACTGAAGCTTTCTTT. Its translation: CASSFLDSNTEAFF.

The gene calls are TRBV14 and TRBJ2-2, with D perhaps assigned TRBD1 or TRBD2 (6 bases each). The germline V and J ends were trimmed by 4 bases and 6 bases, with 15 bases remaining between them. CDR1 is SGHDN and CDR2 is FVKESK in the germline V gene. The CDR3 has 15 residues. The CDR3 reads CASSPRGPEAGELFF. CDR3 coding DNA: TGTGCCAGCAGCCCCCGGGGGCCCGAGGCCGGGGAGCTGTTTTTT.

This clone appeared a single time. This chain joins TRBV6-5 and TRBJ2-7; D not certain. The CDR3 runs to 16 residues. V was trimmed by 2 bases and J by 2 bases, leaving 16 bases between them. From germline, CDR1 is MNHEY and CDR2 SVGAGI. Written as DNA, the CDR3 is TGTGCCAGCAGTTACGGGCCGTCGGCCGCTCCCTACGAGCAGTACTTC. Its protein is CASSYGPSAAPYEQYF.

This sequence joins TRBV25-1 and TRBJ2-7, with TRBD1 as a possible D gene (5 bases). CDR3 size: 13 residues. Germline V gives CDR1 MGHDK, CDR2 SYGVNS. Trimming cost V 2 bases and J 3 bases, with 8 bases left between them. The CDR3 DNA reads as TGTGCCAGCAGTGAAGCAGGGATCTACGAGCAGTACTTC. Translation gives CASSEAGIYEQYF.

This chain joins TRBV27 and TRBJ1-5; 8 positions agree with TRBD1. The CDR3 has 18 amino acids. Trimming removed 2 bases from V and 1 base from J; junction bases left unmatched: 10. Per germline, CDR1 MNHEY and CDR2 SMNVEV (reference sequence). The CDR3 region has the DNA TGTGCCAGCAGTTTAGCTTACCGACAGGGGATAAGCAATCAGCCCCAGCATTTT. This encodes CASSLAYRQGISNQPQHF.

V gene TRBV5-1 combines with J gene TRBJ2-1, with a tentative D call TRBD1 (6 bases). Germline lookup yields CDR1 SGHRS and CDR2 YFSETQ. V was pared by 4 bases and J by 10 bases, with 27 bases between. The CDR3 is 17 residues long. CDR3 nucleotides: TGCGCCAGCAGCCTTACAGGGCGGGCGCGAGGTCCCAAAGAGCAGTTCTTC. This codes for CASSLTGRARGPKEQFF.

V usage is TRBV5-5 and J usage is TRBJ2-7; 11 positions match TRBD2. The germline V gene has CDR1 SGHKS and CDR2 YYEKEE (reference sequence). V was clipped by 4 bases and J by 7 bases; unmatched bases: 7. The CDR3 loop spans 14 amino acids. Here the CDR3 DNA reads TGTGCCAGCAGCCATCTAGCGGGAGGTTGGGAGCAGTACTTC. Translated, it gives CASSHLAGGWEQYF.

This clone was detected only a few times. The rearrangement links TRBV24-1 to TRBJ2-5; D is undetermined. Germline assignment: CDR1 KGHDR and CDR2 SFDVKD. This CDR3 contains 13 residues. Trimming shortened V by 9 bases and J by 3 bases, and 13 bases separated the two germline ends. CDR3 coding DNA: TGTGCCACCCCGCGACTCCCGAAAGAGACCCAGTACTTC. It codes for CATPRLPKETQYF.

The rearrangement uses TRBV5-4 and TRBJ1-2; D may be TRBD1 (5 bases). This CDR3 has 13 residues. Trimming left V 3 bases short and J 0 bases short, with 6 bases between. Germline CDR1 reads SGHNT; CDR2 reads YYREEE (reference sequence). The CDR3 bases are TGTGCCAGCAGCTCCAGGGCTAACTATGGCTACACCTTC. It is translated as CASSSRANYGYTF.

The chain employs TRBV12-5 and TRBJ1-5; 7 nucleotides agree with TRBD1. Trimming cost V 2 bases and J 0 bases; bases outside gene matches: 1. The CDR3 is 15 residues long. The V gene's germline CDR1 is LGHNT and CDR2 FRNRAP. In DNA, the CDR3 is TGTGCTAGTGGTTTGAGGGACAGTAGCAATCAGCCCCAGCATTTT. Translating it yields CASGLRDSSNQPQHF.

The rearrangement links TRBV6-5 to TRBJ1-1, with D perhaps TRBD1 (6 bases). V shed 3 bases and J shed 4 bases, with 15 bases lying between them. Germline lookup yields CDR1 MNHEY and CDR2 SVGAGI. The CDR3 length is 15 residues. The CDR3 nucleotides read TGTGCCAGCAGTTATTCGGACAGTGCTGCCACTGAAGCTTTCTTT. It yields the protein CASSYSDSAATEAFF.

This rearrangement joins TRBV27 to TRBJ1-6; no reliable D call. The CDR3 covers 18 residues. V was clipped by 2 bases and J by 0 bases, with 14 bases between them. CDR1 is MNHEY and CDR2 is SMNVEV in the germline V gene (reference sequence). The CDR3 loop reads CASSLIGPVSSYNSPLHF. The CDR3 DNA reads TGTGCCAGCAGTTTAATTGGGCCAGTTAGCTCCTATAATTCACCCCTCCACTTT.

This chain connects TRBV5-6 to TRBJ1-4; a possible D gene is TRBD1 (5 bases). The germline V gene encodes CDR1 SGHDT and CDR2 YYEEEE. Trimming removed 1 base from V and 4 bases from J, with 14 bases in between. The CDR3 runs 16 residues. CDR3 coding DNA: TGTGCCAGCAGCTTGACCTCCCGGGGCCTTAATGAAAAACTGTTTTTT. Translated: CASSLTSRGLNEKLFF.

The chain uses TRBV25-1 and TRBJ2-7; 7 bases agree with TRBD2. V shed 6 bases and J 0 bases; nucleotides not matched to a gene: 8. This CDR3 spans 15 amino acids. Germline lookup yields CDR1 MGHDK and CDR2 SYGVNS. Written as DNA, the CDR3 is TGTGCCAGCAGCTCTCGGGCTAGCGGCTCCTACGAGCAGTACTTC. It translates to CASSSRASGSYEQYF.

The CDR3 nucleotides are TGTGCCAGCAGCTCCGGGCCGGGCGAGCAGTACTTC. Translation gives CASSSGPGEQYF. The chain employs TRBV7-9 and TRBJ2-7; no clear D. In germline, CDR1 is SEHNR, CDR2 FQNEAQ (reference sequence). CDR3 length equals 12 residues. Deletions cut 4 bases from V and 6 bases from J, with 10 bases between. Based on the CDR3 plus reference TRBV7-9 and TRBJ2-7, the full variable domain is DTGVSQNPRHKITKRGQNVTFRCDPISEHNRLYWYRQTLGQGPEFLTYFQNEAQLEKSRLLSDRFSAERPKGSFSTLEIQRTEQGDSAMYLCASSSGPGEQYFGPGTRLTVT.

The chain recombines TRBV29-1 with TRBJ2-1; D unresolved. Germline V gene data show CDR1 as SQVTM and CDR2 as ANQGSEA. V was trimmed by 1 base and J by 5 bases, leaving 18 bases between them. This CDR3 region has 16 residues. This chain's CDR3 is CSVEGDSTLGNNEQFF. The CDR3 DNA is TGCAGCGTTGAAGGGGATAGCACCCTTGGGAACAATGAGCAGTTCTTC.

On this clone: In the same sample, other DNA sequences code for this CDR3. This chain links TRBV7-8 with TRBJ1-2; D is perhaps TRBD1 (6 bases). The germline V gene has CDR1 SGHVS and CDR2 FQNEAQ. Trimming shortened V by 5 bases and J by 8 bases, and 12 bases separated the two germline ends. CDR3 length equals 12 residues. The CDR3 bases are TGTGCCAGCAGCCTTCAGGGGTACGGCTACACCTTC. It yields the protein CASSLQGYGYTF.

This clone was seen once. The V gene is TRBV6-5, the J gene TRBJ2-7; tentatively, D is TRBD2 (5 bases). Germline V gives CDR1 MNHEY, CDR2 SVGAGI. CDR3 size: 14 residues. Trimming took off 5 bases at V and 3 bases at J, with 14 bases between the two ends. CDR3 sequence: CASSRDSAIYEQYF. The CDR3 region has the DNA TGTGCCAGCAGTCGGGATAGTGCCATCTACGAGCAGTACTTC.

The J gene is TRBJ2-3, the V gene TRBV7-2; D possibly corresponds to TRBD1 (5 bases). The CDR3 is 14 amino acids. V was clipped by 8 bases and J by 2 bases, with 14 bases between them. Germline V lookup: CDR1 SGHTA, CDR2 FQGNSA. The CDR3, as DNA: TGTGCCAGCGCGTATGCAGGGTTCACAGATACGCAGTATTTT. It yields the protein CASAYAGFTDTQYF. The whole variable domain, filled in from reference TRBV7-2 and TRBJ2-3, reads GAGVSQSPSNKVTEKGKDVELRCDPISGHTALYWYRQSLGQGLEFLIYFQGNSAPDKSGLPSDRFSAERTGGSVSTLTIQRTQQEDSAVYLCASAYAGFTDTQYFGPGTRLTVL.

The rearrangement uses TRBV19 and TRBJ2-2; 11 bases are a match to TRBD2. Germline V gene lookup returns CDR1 LNHDA and CDR2 SQIVND (reference sequence). The length of the CDR3 is 16 residues. Trimming removed 6 bases from V and 0 bases from J; junction bases left unmatched: 3. The CDR3 reads CASRPGLAANTGELFF. In DNA form, the CDR3 reads TGTGCCAGTAGACCGGGACTAGCGGCGAACACCGGGGAGCTGTTTTTT.

The chain is built from TRBV5-1 and TRBJ2-7, with 9 bases aligning to TRBD2. The CDR3 spans 15 residues. CDR1 and CDR2 (germline): SGHRS, YFSETQ. Trimming removed 2 bases from V and 1 base from J; junction bases left unmatched: 4. In nucleotides, the CDR3 is TGCGCCAGCAGCTTACTAGCGGGCCCGTCCTACGAGCAGTACTTC. Translated: CASSLLAGPSYEQYF.

Here the CDR3 reads CASSQDPNTEAFF. CDR3 coding DNA: TGTGCCAGCAGCCAGGACCCAAACACTGAAGCTTTCTTT. The chain is built from TRBV11-2 and TRBJ1-1; D unresolved. V was cut by 5 bases and J by 2 bases, with 9 bases left in between. CDR3 length: 13 amino acids. The germline V gene encodes CDR1 SGHAT and CDR2 FQNNGV.

A word on this clone: A junction boundary mismatches the germline segment, possibly from a read error. This sequence joins TRBV3-1 (or the pseudogene TRBV3-2) and TRBJ2-1, with unresolved D. CDR3 length equals 12 residues. CDR1 and CDR2 (germline): LGHDT, YNNKEL (reference sequence). Here the CDR3 DNA reads TGTGCCAGCAGCGAAGACCACTATGAGCAGTTCTTC. It specifies CASSEDHYEQFF.